The 24 T cell receptor beta chains given below trace back to one sample, sequenced in a study of T cell responses to AZD1222 COVID-19 vaccine. Method: immunoSEQ multiplex PCR; TCRdb's copy keeps in-frame clones and lacks some. The sample shows 150,000 to 200,000 clones, around nine tenths of them seen only once. This specimen consisted of peripheral blood, obtained 28 days after the second AZD1222 dose. The receptors were sampled from an adult who received the AZD1222 COVID-19 vaccine.

The chain recombines TRBV2 with TRBJ1-3; 8 nucleotides align to TRBD1. This CDR3 region has 15 residues. Germline V gene lookup returns CDR1 SNHLY and CDR2 FYNNEI. With V trimmed by 4 bases and J by 0 bases, 2 bases remained unmatched. The CDR3 spells CASSGDRPSGNTIYF. CDR3 bases: TGTGCCAGCAGTGGGGACAGGCCCTCTGGAAACACCATATATTTT.

J is TRBJ1-5 and V is TRBV7-9; the D gene is possibly TRBD1 (5 bases). The CDR3 totals 15 residues. The germline V and J ends were trimmed by 5 bases and 6 bases, with 17 bases remaining between them. The germline V gene encodes CDR1 SEHNR and CDR2 FQNEAQ (reference sequence). The CDR3 region has the DNA TGTGCCAGCAGCCACACGGACAAGCCCCGTCAGCCCCAGCATTTT. Its protein is CASSHTDKPRQPQHF.

V is TRBV30 and J is TRBJ2-7; D gene ambiguous. Germline V CDR1 and CDR2: GTSNPN, SVGIG (reference sequence). The CDR3 is made up of 13 amino acids. Trimming pared 0 bases from V and 3 bases from J, leaving 9 bases between. The CDR3 DNA reads as TGTGCCTGGAGTGTACTGGCAGACTACGAGCAGTACTTC. It is translated as CAWSVLADYEQYF.

The chain couples TRBV7-6 to TRBJ1-1, with D unresolved. Germline V CDR1 and CDR2: SGHVS, FNYEAQ. Trimming stripped 5 bases from V and 7 bases from J, with 8 bases between. The CDR3 runs 11 residues. The CDR3 DNA reads as TGTGCCAGCAGCGTACAGCGTGAAGCTTTCTTT. It encodes CASSVQREAFF.

The rearrangement links TRBV3-1 (or the pseudogene TRBV3-2) to TRBJ2-7; D call uncertain. The ends were cut back, 5 bases at V and 5 bases at J, with 16 bases in the middle. This CDR3 is 14 amino acids long. CDR1 LGHDT and CDR2 YNNKEL come from the germline V gene (reference sequence). Written as DNA, the CDR3 is TGTGCCAGCAGCTCAGTCCCCTTAAGGAACGAGCAGTACTTC. This sequence encodes CASSSVPLRNEQYF.

The chain recombines TRBV7-2 with TRBJ2-4; D is ambiguous. This CDR3 region has 14 residues. The V gene's germline CDR1 is SGHTA and CDR2 FQGNSA. The ends were cut back, 5 bases at V and 0 bases at J, with 8 bases in the middle. The CDR3 spells CASSARLAKNIQYF. CDR3 in DNA: TGTGCCAGCAGCGCCCGACTAGCCAAAAACATTCAGTACTTC.

This sequence joins TRBV5-1 and TRBJ2-7; D assignment may be TRBD1 or TRBD2 (6 bases each). The CDR3 loop spans 14 amino acids. Germline assignment: CDR1 SGHRS and CDR2 YFSETQ. Between the trimmed V and J ends, which lost 4 bases and 5 bases, there was a span of 16 bases. The CDR3, as DNA: TGCGCCAGCAGCGAGCAGGGGACTCCGAACGAGCAGTACTTC. Encoded protein: CASSEQGTPNEQYF. Variable domain in full (rest from reference TRBV5-1 and TRBJ2-7): KAGVTQTPRYLIKTRGQQVTLSCSPISGHRSVSWYQQTPGQGLQFLFEYFSETQRNKGNFPGRFSGRQFSNSRSEMNVSTLELGDSALYLCASSEQGTPNEQYFGPGTRLTVT.

This clone was recorded a few times. The chain has TRBV6-2 or TRBV6-3 and TRBJ2-7; possible D gene TRBD2, 6 bases. Germline-derived CDR1 and CDR2 are MNHEY and SVGEGT. The germline V and J ends were trimmed by 8 bases and 2 bases, with 13 bases remaining between them. The CDR3 is made up of 13 amino acids. The CDR3 nucleotides read TGTGCCAGCCGTTCGACTAGGACCTACGAGCAGTACTTC. Amino acids: CASRSTRTYEQYF.

This clone occurred once. The rearrangement joins TRBV19 to TRBJ1-1, with D unclear. The V end was cut by 4 bases, the J end by 0 bases, with 12 bases between. Germline CDR1 reads LNHDA; CDR2 reads SQIVND (reference sequence). The CDR3 spans 15 residues. The CDR3 nucleotides read TGTGCCAGTAGTACCCACGAGGGCTTGAACACTGAAGCTTTCTTT. It yields the protein CASSTHEGLNTEAFF.

The V and J genes are TRBV28 and TRBJ2-7; D remains ambiguous. CDR1 MDHEN and CDR2 SYDVKM come from the germline V gene. This CDR3 comprises 16 residues. The V and J ends lost 7 bases and 2 bases respectively, with 21 bases between them. The CDR3 DNA reads TGTGCCAGCACCTCCACGAGAAGTATCACGCCCTACGAGCAGTACTTC. This encodes CASTSTRSITPYEQYF.

The chain carries TRBV18 and TRBJ1-2, with 8 bases fitting TRBD1. The V gene's germline CDR1 is KGHSH and CDR2 LQKENI. The ends lost 2 bases at V and 9 bases at J; junction bases unmatched: 8. This CDR3 contains 14 residues. CDR3 sequence (DNA): TGTGCCAGCTCACCATGGTCCGGGGACAGGAGCTACACCTTC. Protein product: CASSPWSGDRSYTF.

The table lists this clone with a few counts. V and J are TRBV3-1 (or the pseudogene TRBV3-2) and TRBJ2-7; 10 bases align to TRBD2. The CDR3 extends over 14 amino acids. V lost 4 bases and J lost 5; bases outside the gene matches: 5. The germline CDR1 and CDR2 sequences are LGHDT and YNNKEL (reference sequence). Here the CDR3 DNA reads TGTGCCAGCAGCCTAGTAGCGGGGGGAAACGAGCAGTACTTC. This gives the protein CASSLVAGGNEQYF.

The chain links TRBV27 to TRBJ1-2; the match to TRBD1 covers 7 bases. Germline V gene lookup returns CDR1 MNHEY and CDR2 SMNVEV (reference sequence). CDR3 length: 16 residues. V shed 3 bases, J shed 8 bases, and the junction held 15 bases outside the gene matches. The DNA of the CDR3 is TGTGCCAGCAGTTTCAACACGGCGAGGGGGCCTTACGGCTACACCTTC. Protein: CASSFNTARGPYGYTF.

The chain combines TRBV6-6 with TRBJ1-5; D may be TRBD1 (5 bases). CDR1 is MNHNY and CDR2 is SVGAGI in the germline V gene (reference sequence). Between the trimmed V and J ends, which lost 7 bases and 3 bases, there was a span of 10 bases. This CDR3 is 13 amino acids long. The DNA for the CDR3 is TGTGCCAGCACCGACAGTCACAATCAGCCCCAGCATTTT. It yields the protein CASTDSHNQPQHF.

The chain combines TRBV2 with TRBJ1-5; 12 nucleotides line up with TRBD1. The CDR3 spans 15 residues. Germline V CDR1 and CDR2: SNHLY, FYNNEI. The junction had 5 bases not matched to a gene; V was cut back by 7 bases and J by 4 bases. The CDR3 DNA reads as TGTGCCAGCAACGGGGACAGGGGGCCAAATCAGCCCCAGCATTTT. Translated: CASNGDRGPNQPQHF.

The DNA for the CDR3 is TGTGCCAGCAGCTTACCTAGCGGGGCAAACACCGGGGAGCTGTTTTTT. It specifies CASSLPSGANTGELFF. The gene calls are TRBV5-6 and TRBJ2-2; TRBD2 matches at 9 bases. Germline V gene data show CDR1 as SGHDT and CDR2 as YYEEEE. V trimming: 2 bases; J trimming: 2 bases; junction bases outside the gene matches: 4. The CDR3 length is 16 residues. Drawing the rest from reference TRBV5-6 and TRBJ2-2, the complete variable domain is DAGVTQSPTHLIKTRGQQVTLRCSPKSGHDTVSWYQQALGQGPQFIFQYYEEEERQRGNFPDRFSGHQFPNYSSELNVNALLLGDSALYLCASSLPSGANTGELFFGEGSRLTVL.

This sequence joins TRBV6-1 and TRBJ1-2, with a tentative D call TRBD1 (5 bases). Germline V gene lookup returns CDR1 MNHNS and CDR2 SASEGT. Trimming pared 3 bases from V and 4 bases from J, leaving 9 bases between. The CDR3 length is 13 residues. The CDR3 reads CASSEGEVYGYTF. The CDR3 DNA sequence: TGTGCCAGCAGTGAGGGGGAGGTCTATGGCTACACCTTC.

The V and J genes are TRBV19 and TRBJ2-5; 7 nucleotides line up with TRBD1. This CDR3 region has 15 residues. Germline V lookup: CDR1 LNHDA, CDR2 SQIVND (reference sequence). V lost 3 bases to trimming and J lost 5 bases; unmatched junction nucleotides: 9. CDR3 sequence (DNA): TGTGCCAGTAGTATGGGACAGACTCTACGGGAGACCCAGTACTTC. Translated, it gives CASSMGQTLRETQYF.

Only a few counts were recorded for this clone. The chain employs TRBV2 and TRBJ1-5; the D is unclear. The germline gives CDR1 SNHLY, CDR2 FYNNEI. V was cut by 8 bases and J by 2 bases, with 13 bases left in between. The length of the CDR3 is 14 residues. CDR3 residues: CASRRVDRNQPQHF. In DNA, the CDR3 is TGTGCCAGCCGTCGCGTCGATCGCAATCAGCCCCAGCATTTT.

This chain connects TRBV6-5 to TRBJ2-5, with 7 bases that match TRBD2. Germline V gene lookup returns CDR1 MNHEY and CDR2 SVGAGI. V shed 11 bases, J shed 4 bases, and the junction held 1 base outside the gene matches. CDR3 length: 10 amino acids. The CDR3 loop reads CACGRETQYF. The CDR3 DNA reads TGTGCCTGCGGGAGAGAGACCCAGTACTTC.

This rearrangement joins TRBV28 to TRBJ2-5, with D perhaps TRBD1 (6 bases). Trimming took off 5 bases at V and 2 bases at J, with 18 bases between the two ends. CDR3 length: 16 amino acids. Germline loops: CDR1 MDHEN, CDR2 SYDVKM. As DNA, the CDR3 is TGTGCCAGCAGTGGCATACAGGGTAAGGGACAAGAGACCCAGTACTTC. Protein product: CASSGIQGKGQETQYF.

V and J are TRBV19 and TRBJ2-5; weak D call: TRBD2 (5 bases). CDR3 size: 15 residues. Germline V lookup: CDR1 LNHDA, CDR2 SQIVND (reference sequence). V was trimmed by 1 base and J by 5 bases, leaving 14 bases between them. DNA of the CDR3: TGTGCCAGTAGTATAGGGACTGCGGTTCGGGAGACCCAGTACTTC. Translating gives CASSIGTAVRETQYF.

This clone appeared a single time. V usage is TRBV28 and J usage is TRBJ2-5, with D unresolved. CDR1 is MDHEN and CDR2 is SYDVKM in the germline V gene. There are 12 residues in the CDR3. Trimming cost V 5 bases and J 4 bases, with 8 bases left between them. The CDR3 reads CASSLSRETQYF. Written as DNA, the CDR3 is TGTGCCAGCAGTCTTTCTCGAGAGACCCAGTACTTC.

V and J are TRBV5-1 and TRBJ2-3, with TRBD2 matching 14 bases. This CDR3 region has 17 residues. Germline V CDR1 and CDR2: SGHRS, YFSETQ. V shed 4 bases, J shed 5 bases, and the junction held 9 bases outside the gene matches. In nucleotides, the CDR3 is TGCGCCAGCAGCCCAGAGGGGACTAGCGGGGGAAGAGATACGCAGTATTTT. This sequence encodes CASSPEGTSGGRDTQYF.